The rows below give T cell receptor beta chains drawn from one sample of a study of T cell repertoires in cytomegalovirus infection. MiXCR, applied by TCRdb to the reads, yields one record per CDR3 protein. The table has about 900,000 distinct CDR3 sequences, roughly 31% seen once. These receptors have no identified antigens. This material consisted of cultured CD8+ T cells from PBMCs, taken from culture after CMV antigen stimulation. The receptors come from a human donor in good health (CMV status not recorded). Some clones in this sample may be carry-over from other donors' samples. CDR3s include the opening cysteine and the closing phenylalanine or tryptophan. Each record gives: clone size, J gene, D gene, V gene, CDR3 DNA, CDR3 protein. A D gene is named only where the DNA matches it firmly. The listing skips clone size in some rows; elsewhere it reads once, few, many or a size class.

clone size: NA; J gene: TRBJ1-1; D gene: NA; V gene: TRBV5-1; CDR3 DNA: TGCGCCAGCAGCTTGGCCTCACACACTGAAGCTTTCTTT; CDR3 protein: CASSLASHTEAFF
clone size: NA; J gene: TRBJ2-5; D gene: NA; V gene: TRBV19; CDR3 DNA: TGTGCCAGTAGTATGACACCCCAAGAGACCCAGTACTTC; CDR3 protein: CASSMTPQETQYF
clone size: NA; J gene: TRBJ2-5; D gene: NA; V gene: TRBV6-6; CDR3 DNA: TGTGCCAGCAGGACATATAATAGGGGGATTCGGGACCAAGAGACCCAGTACTTC; CDR3 protein: CASRTYNRGIRDQETQYF
clone size: few; J gene: TRBJ2-3; D gene: TRBD2; V gene: TRBV15; CDR3 DNA: TGTGCCACCAGCAGCCTAAACCCCCGGACTAGCGGGGGTTGGGCAGATACGCAGTATTTT; CDR3 protein: CATSSLNPRTSGGWADTQYF
clone size: NA; J gene: TRBJ2-6; D gene: TRBD1; V gene: TRBV20-1; CDR3 DNA: TGCAGTGCTTTCGTGACAGGGGCTCGACTCGAACAATGGGAGGATGGGGCCAACGTCCTGACTTTC; CDR3 protein: CSAFVTGARLEQWEDGANVLTF
clone size: few; J gene: TRBJ1-1; D gene: TRBD1; V gene: TRBV5-4; CDR3 DNA: TGTGCCAGCAGCCCGACAGTACAGGGGACTGAAGCTTTCTTT; CDR3 protein: CASSPTVQGTEAFF
clone size: once; J gene: TRBJ1-1; D gene: TRBD1; V gene: TRBV6-5; CDR3 DNA: TGTGCCAGCAGCCGTTCGTCTCCGGGACAGGGGATCACTGAAGCTTTCTTT; CDR3 protein: CASSRSSPGQGITEAFF
clone size: NA; J gene: TRBJ1-1; D gene: NA; V gene: TRBV5-6; CDR3 DNA: TGTGCCAGCAGCCCGGCAATGAACAGCCTGACGGATGAAGCTTTCTTT; CDR3 protein: CASSPAMNSLTDEAFF
clone size: NA; J gene: TRBJ2-1; D gene: NA; V gene: TRBV24-1; CDR3 DNA: TGTGCCACCAGTTACCTAGGGACAATGGGGAACAATGAGCAGTTCTTC; CDR3 protein: CATSYLGTMGNNEQFF
clone size: NA; J gene: TRBJ2-6; D gene: NA; V gene: TRBV6-5; CDR3 DNA: TGTGCCAGCACCCCGGGGCTCTGGGGTCAACCCTCTGGGGCCAACGTCCTGACTTTC; CDR3 protein: CASTPGLWGQPSGANVLTF
clone size: many; J gene: TRBJ2-3; D gene: TRBD2; V gene: TRBV7-8; CDR3 DNA: TGTGCCAGCAGCCCGACTAGCGGGACGACAGATACGCAGTATTTT; CDR3 protein: CASSPTSGTTDTQYF
clone size: few; J gene: TRBJ1-6; D gene: NA; V gene: TRBV14; CDR3 DNA: TGTGCCAGCAGCCAAGATGCGTACAGCTCCTATAATTCACCCCTCCACTTT; CDR3 protein: CASSQDAYSSYNSPLHF
clone size: few; J gene: TRBJ1-2; D gene: NA; V gene: TRBV20-1; CDR3 DNA: TGCAGTGCTAGCGAGGGGTCGTATGGCTACACCTTC; CDR3 protein: CSASEGSYGYTF
clone size: NA; J gene: TRBJ1-1; D gene: NA; V gene: TRBV7-9; CDR3 DNA: TGTGCCAGCAGCTCGACGAGGGAGAACACTGAAGCTTTCTTT; CDR3 protein: CASSSTRENTEAFF
clone size: NA; J gene: TRBJ2-6; D gene: NA; V gene: TRBV10-3; CDR3 DNA: TGTGCCGCCCGGGACGAAGACTCTGGGGCCAACGTCCTGACTTTC; CDR3 protein: CAARDEDSGANVLTF
clone size: few; J gene: TRBJ1-1; D gene: NA; V gene: TRBV19; CDR3 DNA: TGTGCCAGTAGTATTAGGTGGGACCTGAACACTGAAGCTTTCTTT; CDR3 protein: CASSIRWDLNTEAFF
clone size: NA; J gene: TRBJ2-2; D gene: NA; V gene: TRBV6-5; CDR3 DNA: TGTGCCAGCAGCGGCGGGATGTTCGGCGGGGAGCTGTTTTTT; CDR3 protein: CASSGGMFGGELFF
clone size: few; J gene: TRBJ1-1; D gene: NA; V gene: TRBV19; CDR3 DNA: TGTGCCAGTCAAATCGACAGATTGAACACTGAAGCTTTCTTT; CDR3 protein: CASQIDRLNTEAFF
clone size: NA; J gene: TRBJ2-7; D gene: NA; V gene: TRBV20-1; CDR3 DNA: TGCAGTGCTAGGGGGGACTTGTGGAAAGCGGCCGACTCAGACTACGAGCAGTACTTC; CDR3 protein: CSARGDLWKAADSDYEQYF
clone size: many; J gene: TRBJ2-3; D gene: NA; V gene: TRBV7-2; CDR3 DNA: TGTGCCAGCAGCTCGCCGGGCACAGATACGCAGTATTTT; CDR3 protein: CASSSPGTDTQYF
clone size: many; J gene: TRBJ1-6; D gene: NA; V gene: TRBV27; CDR3 DNA: TGTGCCAGCAGTTTATACGAGGAGACTATGCTGGGTTCACCCCTCCACTTT; CDR3 protein: CASSLYEETMLGSPLHF
clone size: NA; J gene: TRBJ1-1; D gene: NA; V gene: TRBV7-9; CDR3 DNA: TGTGCCAACAGCAGGCGGGACACTGAAGCTTTCTTT; CDR3 protein: CANSRRDTEAFF
clone size: NA; J gene: TRBJ2-2; D gene: NA; V gene: TRBV9; CDR3 DNA: TGTGCCAGCAGCAATCGGCACAGATCAGAGACCGGGGAGCTGTTTTTT; CDR3 protein: CASSNRHRSETGELFF
clone size: NA; J gene: TRBJ1-3; D gene: NA; V gene: TRBV28; CDR3 DNA: TGTGCCAGCAGTTTAAGCGCCGCGGACCACTGGGGAAACACCATATATTTT; CDR3 protein: CASSLSAADHWGNTIYF
clone size: NA; J gene: TRBJ1-5; D gene: NA; V gene: TRBV20-1; CDR3 DNA: TGCAGTGCTAGGAGTTCTAATAGCAATCAGCCCCAGCATTTT; CDR3 protein: CSARSSNSNQPQHF
clone size: NA; J gene: TRBJ2-1; D gene: NA; V gene: TRBV7-3; CDR3 DNA: TGTGCCAGCCGGGTTAACTACAATGAGCAGTTCTTC; CDR3 protein: CASRVNYNEQFF
clone size: many; J gene: TRBJ1-1; D gene: NA; V gene: TRBV6-1; CDR3 DNA: TGTGCCAGCAGTGAATACGTCGACAGGTCCAGCACTGAAGCTTTCTTT; CDR3 protein: CASSEYVDRSSTEAFF
clone size: NA; J gene: TRBJ1-4; D gene: NA; V gene: TRBV7-9; CDR3 DNA: TGTGCCAGCAGCGTAAGGGTGCCGAATGAAAAACTGTTTTTT; CDR3 protein: CASSVRVPNEKLFF
clone size: many; J gene: TRBJ1-1; D gene: NA; V gene: TRBV4-1; CDR3 DNA: TGCGCCAGCAGCCAAGACCGAGGGGCGAACACTGAAGCTTTCTTT; CDR3 protein: CASSQDRGANTEAFF
clone size: NA; J gene: TRBJ2-2; D gene: NA; V gene: TRBV2; CDR3 DNA: TGTGCCAGCAGTGGCACCAGGAGCACCGGGGAGCTGTTTTTT; CDR3 protein: CASSGTRSTGELFF
clone size: NA; J gene: TRBJ2-2; D gene: NA; V gene: TRBV5-4; CDR3 DNA: TGTGCCCTCGGGGGGCGGGACACCGGGGAGCTGTTTTTT; CDR3 protein: CALGGRDTGELFF
clone size: few; J gene: TRBJ2-5; D gene: NA; V gene: TRBV5-1; CDR3 DNA: TGCGCCAGCAGCGCCGACCCCGGGGTTCAAGAGACCCAGTACTTC; CDR3 protein: CASSADPGVQETQYF
clone size: NA; J gene: TRBJ1-2; D gene: NA; V gene: TRBV15; CDR3 DNA: TGTGCCACCAGCCCTGTCGGGGGGCGAAACTATGGCTACACCTTC; CDR3 protein: CATSPVGGRNYGYTF
clone size: few; J gene: TRBJ2-3; D gene: NA; V gene: TRBV28; CDR3 DNA: TGTGCCAGCAGTTTCTCTCATCAGGGGTTTTCATCCACAGATACGCAGTATTTT; CDR3 protein: CASSFSHQGFSSTDTQYF
clone size: many; J gene: TRBJ1-1; D gene: NA; V gene: TRBV6-1; CDR3 DNA: TGTGCCAGCACTTTGGGGGGTCCAGGTGGAAACACTGAAGCTTTCTTT; CDR3 protein: CASTLGGPGGNTEAFF
clone size: NA; J gene: TRBJ2-5; D gene: NA; V gene: TRBV3-1; CDR3 DNA: TGTGCCAGCAGCCCGACAAGCGGCCACCAAGAGACCCAGTACTTC; CDR3 protein: CASSPTSGHQETQYF
clone size: NA; J gene: TRBJ2-3; D gene: NA; V gene: TRBV9; CDR3 DNA: TGTGCCAGCAGCGTAGCTGGAGAGGGGACTAGCACAGATACGCAGTATTTT; CDR3 protein: CASSVAGEGTSTDTQYF
clone size: NA; J gene: TRBJ2-5; D gene: NA; V gene: TRBV7-6; CDR3 DNA: TGTGCCAGCAGCCGCACTGGAGCAGTCGGGACCCAGTACTTC; CDR3 protein: CASSRTGAVGTQYF
clone size: few; J gene: TRBJ2-7; D gene: NA; V gene: TRBV6-5; CDR3 DNA: TGTGCCAGCAGTTACAGTCCCGGGGCCTACGAGCAGTACTTC; CDR3 protein: CASSYSPGAYEQYF
clone size: many; J gene: TRBJ1-4; D gene: NA; V gene: TRBV4-3; CDR3 DNA: TGCGCCAGCAGCCAAGATTGGTGGGTAGAGTCAACTAATGAAAAACTGTTTTTT; CDR3 protein: CASSQDWWVESTNEKLFF
clone size: NA; J gene: TRBJ1-5; D gene: NA; V gene: TRBV7-8; CDR3 DNA: TGTGCCAGCAGCTTAGAGCGACAAACGATTCAGCCCCAGCATTTT; CDR3 protein: CASSLERQTIQPQHF
clone size: NA; J gene: TRBJ2-1; D gene: TRBD1; V gene: TRBV12-3/TRBV12-4; CDR3 DNA: TGTGCCAGCAGTTTTGAGGGGACAACCCAGGGGGTGGGGATCTGGGAGCAGTTCTTC; CDR3 protein: CASSFEGTTQGVGIWEQFF
clone size: few; J gene: TRBJ1-1; D gene: NA; V gene: TRBV12-3/TRBV12-4; CDR3 DNA: TGTGCCAGCAGTTGGGCAGGGCCAAACACTGAAGCTTTCTTT; CDR3 protein: CASSWAGPNTEAFF
clone size: NA; J gene: TRBJ2-7; D gene: NA; V gene: TRBV27; CDR3 DNA: TGTGCCAGCAATCCCCGGTCCTCAGGCGAGCAGTACTTC; CDR3 protein: CASNPRSSGEQYF
clone size: NA; J gene: TRBJ2-1; D gene: TRBD2; V gene: TRBV2; CDR3 DNA: TGTGCCGGGAGCGGGGGGGCTTACAATGAGCAGTTCTTC; CDR3 protein: CAGSGGAYNEQFF
clone size: NA; J gene: TRBJ2-5; D gene: TRBD2; V gene: TRBV6-1; CDR3 DNA: TGTGCCAGTGGGGGAGGGTCCGCGGAGACCCAGTACTTC; CDR3 protein: CASGGGSAETQYF
clone size: NA; J gene: TRBJ1-2; D gene: TRBD1; V gene: TRBV12-5; CDR3 DNA: TGTGCTAGTGGCCCCCACAGGGGGCAAGGTTTAATTACTTATGGCTACACCTTC; CDR3 protein: CASGPHRGQGLITYGYTF
clone size: NA; J gene: TRBJ1-1; D gene: TRBD1; V gene: TRBV28; CDR3 DNA: TGTGCCAGCAGCCCGCGATTGGCAGGGGGCCGGGACACTGAAGCTTTCTTT; CDR3 protein: CASSPRLAGGRDTEAFF
clone size: NA; J gene: TRBJ1-5; D gene: TRBD1; V gene: TRBV5-1; CDR3 DNA: TGCGCCAGCAGCCGATCCGGGACAGGGGACGGTCAGCCCCAGCATTTT; CDR3 protein: CASSRSGTGDGQPQHF
clone size: few; J gene: TRBJ1-2; D gene: NA; V gene: TRBV20-1; CDR3 DNA: TGCAGTGCTAGGTCCCGTGACTACGAGGGCTATGGCTACACCTTC; CDR3 protein: CSARSRDYEGYGYTF
clone size: NA; J gene: TRBJ2-1; D gene: NA; V gene: TRBV7-9; CDR3 DNA: TGTGCCAGCAGCTCACCTACGGGGGCGAACGGCCACAATGAGCAGTTCTTC; CDR3 protein: CASSSPTGANGHNEQFF
clone size: many; J gene: TRBJ2-1; D gene: TRBD2; V gene: TRBV7-2; CDR3 DNA: TGTGCCAGCAGCTTGAGCGGGGGGCGGAACCGCTACAATGAGCAGTTCTTC; CDR3 protein: CASSLSGGRNRYNEQFF
clone size: few; J gene: TRBJ2-2; D gene: TRBD2; V gene: TRBV7-8; CDR3 DNA: TGTGCCAGCAGCTTCGGGGGGTTTATGGCCGGGGAGCTGTTTTTT; CDR3 protein: CASSFGGFMAGELFF
clone size: few; J gene: TRBJ2-5; D gene: NA; V gene: TRBV10-3; CDR3 DNA: TGTGCCATCAGTGAGCCCTTAATTGGGTTGGAAGAGACCCAGTACTTC; CDR3 protein: CAISEPLIGLEETQYF
clone size: NA; J gene: TRBJ2-3; D gene: NA; V gene: TRBV27; CDR3 DNA: TGTGCCAGCCGGGGCCCCAGGGATACGCAGTATTTT; CDR3 protein: CASRGPRDTQYF
clone size: NA; J gene: TRBJ1-1; D gene: NA; V gene: TRBV18; CDR3 DNA: TGTGTCAGTTACACCAACACTGAAGCTTTCTTT; CDR3 protein: CVSYTNTEAFF
clone size: many; J gene: TRBJ1-4; D gene: NA; V gene: TRBV7-9; CDR3 DNA: TGTGCCAGCAGCTTGAGTATCGGACAGACCTCAACTAATGAAAAACTGTTTTTT; CDR3 protein: CASSLSIGQTSTNEKLFF
clone size: NA; J gene: TRBJ2-2; D gene: NA; V gene: TRBV4-1; CDR3 DNA: TGCGCCAGCAGCCAAGGACAGTTTAAGGGGGAGCTGTTTTTT; CDR3 protein: CASSQGQFKGELFF
clone size: few; J gene: TRBJ1-5; D gene: TRBD1; V gene: TRBV6-1; CDR3 DNA: TGTGCCAGCAGTCCCGGGACAGGGGTGTATAGCAATCAGCCCCAGCATTTT; CDR3 protein: CASSPGTGVYSNQPQHF